A selection of T cell receptor beta chains follows, all from one sample in a study of response to subunit inactivated influenza vaccine. TCRdb processed the RT-PCR reads anew with MiXCR; each CDR3 protein has one entry. The table lists approximately 480,000 distinct CDR3 sequences, roughly 9.8% of them singletons. The input for sequencing was PBMCs from blood, taken more than 35 days after vaccination. The receptors originated from a man aged 45-65 years who received an inactivated influenza vaccine. CDR3s include the opening cysteine and the closing phenylalanine or tryptophan. A D gene is named only where the DNA matches it firmly. Not every row has a clone size; where given, it reads once, few, many or a size class.

V gene,clone size,J gene,D gene,CDR3 protein,CDR3 DNA
TRBV20-1,many,TRBJ2-1,TRBD2,CSAGRLSGTSANNEQFF,TGCAGTGCTGGCCGTCTGTCGGGGACTAGCGCTAACAATGAGCAGTTCTTC
TRBV10-3,few,TRBJ2-5,TRBD2,CAISERGGEETQYF,TGTGCCATCAGTGAACGGGGGGGCGAGGAGACCCAGTACTTC
TRBV20-1,few,TRBJ2-5,-,CSARLRTKETQYF,TGCAGTGCTAGACTAAGGACTAAAGAGACCCAGTACTTC
TRBV5-1,many,TRBJ2-1,-,CASSTGTPRGEQFF,TGCGCCAGCAGCACCGGGACCCCTCGGGGTGAGCAGTTCTTC
TRBV4-1,-,TRBJ2-2,-,CASSPSGVNTGELFF,TGCGCCAGCAGCCCATCTGGGGTAAACACCGGGGAGCTGTTTTTT
TRBV28,-,TRBJ2-1,-,CASSTQGIQFF,TGTGCCAGCAGTACCCAGGGTATCCAGTTCTTC
TRBV24-1,-,TRBJ1-2,TRBD1,CATSDSDRLGGYTF,TGTGCCACCAGTGATTCGGACAGGCTGGGCGGCTACACCTTC
TRBV9,many,TRBJ2-7,TRBD1,CASSAGTGDYEQYF,TGTGCCAGCAGCGCCGGGACAGGGGATTACGAGCAGTACTTC
TRBV6-5,-,TRBJ1-2,-,CASSYSLPYPGQNYGYTF,TGTGCCAGCAGTTACTCGCTCCCATACCCCGGACAGAACTATGGCTACACCTTC
TRBV18,once,TRBJ2-7,TRBD1,CASFTPKGQGTYEQYF,TGTGCCAGCTTCACCCCTAAAGGACAGGGAACCTACGAGCAGTACTTC
TRBV10-3,-,TRBJ2-1,-,CAISEQRLTSRSYNEQFF,TGTGCCATCAGTGAGCAAAGACTAACCTCACGCTCCTACAATGAGCAGTTCTTC
TRBV20-1,-,TRBJ2-7,-,CSAPQGLKNEQYF,TGCAGTGCTCCCCAGGGGCTTAAGAACGAGCAGTACTTC
TRBV5-1,few,TRBJ1-1,-,CASSKGTGNTEAFF,TGCGCCAGCAGCAAAGGGACGGGGAACACTGAAGCTTTCTTT
TRBV9,-,TRBJ2-5,-,CASSLNRGLAQETQYF,TGTGCCAGCAGCCTCAACCGGGGGTTGGCCCAAGAGACCCAGTACTTC
TRBV7-6,-,TRBJ2-5,-,CASSLVATPETQYF,TGTGCCAGCAGCTTAGTTGCTACCCCAGAGACCCAGTACTTC
TRBV29-1,many,TRBJ2-7,-,CSVERRQGSSYEQYF,TGCAGCGTTGAAAGACGGCAGGGAAGCTCCTACGAGCAGTACTTC
TRBV7-9,-,TRBJ2-5,TRBD1,CASSWDRGLEETQYF,TGTGCCAGCAGCTGGGACAGGGGGCTGGAAGAGACCCAGTACTTC
TRBV25-1,few,TRBJ2-3,-,CASSTFGESTDTQYF,TGTGCCAGCAGCACCTTCGGAGAAAGTACAGATACGCAGTATTTT
TRBV24-1,few,TRBJ2-3,-,CATTSWSSDTQYF,TGTGCCACCACCTCCTGGTCGTCAGATACGCAGTATTTT
TRBV6-1,-,TRBJ2-7,TRBD1,CATRVGDSYEQYF,TGTGCCACCAGGGTGGGGGACAGCTACGAGCAGTACTTC
TRBV28,few,TRBJ2-4,TRBD1,CASNRGDAKNIQYF,TGTGCCAGTAACAGGGGAGACGCCAAAAACATTCAGTACTTC
TRBV7-8,-,TRBJ2-6,TRBD1,CASSLAGTGGAGANVLTF,TGTGCCAGCAGCTTAGCCGGGACAGGGGGCGCTGGGGCCAACGTCCTGACTTTC
TRBV2,few,TRBJ2-2,TRBD2,CASSEATGGTTGELFF,TGTGCCAGCAGTGAAGCCACGGGGGGGACCACCGGGGAGCTGTTTTTT
TRBV29-1,many,TRBJ2-7,-,CSVSGGTAYEQYF,TGCAGCGTTTCGGGCGGGACCGCTTACGAGCAGTACTTC
TRBV3-1,-,TRBJ2-1,TRBD2,CASSPQRGHNEQFF,TGTGCCAGCAGCCCTCAGCGGGGCCACAATGAGCAGTTCTTC
TRBV7-2,few,TRBJ1-6,TRBD1,CASSPRGGNSPLHF,TGTGCCAGCAGCCCCAGAGGGGGCAATTCACCCCTCCACTTT
TRBV4-1,-,TRBJ2-7,-,CASSQGGPREQYF,TGCGCCAGCAGCCAAGGGGGTCCCCGGGAGCAGTACTTC
TRBV7-2,few,TRBJ2-7,-,CASSLMGTSAYEQYF,TGTGCCAGCAGCTTAATGGGTACGTCGGCCTACGAGCAGTACTTC
TRBV10-2,-,TRBJ2-5,TRBD1,CASSDNRGRSETQYF,TGCGCCAGCAGTGACAACAGGGGGAGGAGCGAGACCCAGTACTTC
TRBV5-1,-,TRBJ2-3,-,CASSFRASTDTQYF,TGCGCCAGCAGCTTTAGGGCTAGCACAGATACGCAGTATTTT
TRBV5-1,few,TRBJ2-7,TRBD1,CASSPGQGLGEQYF,TGCGCCAGCAGCCCGGGACAGGGGTTGGGAGAGCAGTACTTC
TRBV12-3/TRBV12-4,-,TRBJ2-7,-,CASSLSVADSYEQYF,TGTGCCAGCAGTTTATCGGTAGCGGACTCCTACGAGCAGTACTTC
TRBV6-1,many,TRBJ2-3,TRBD2,CASIIAGGNSDTQYF,TGTGCCAGCATCATAGCGGGAGGGAATTCAGATACGCAGTATTTT
TRBV11-1,few,TRBJ2-2,TRBD1,CASSWDSRTGELFF,TGTGCCAGCAGCTGGGACAGCCGCACCGGGGAGCTGTTTTTT
TRBV6-1,-,TRBJ2-2,TRBD1,CATTIPGQGAPGELFF,TGTGCCACGACAATTCCGGGACAGGGGGCTCCCGGGGAGCTGTTTTTT
TRBV12-3/TRBV12-4,-,TRBJ1-4,-,CASGAFEKLFF,TGTGCCAGCGGGGCCTTTGAAAAACTGTTTTTT
TRBV3-1,-,TRBJ2-7,-,CASSPGPQGEQYF,TGTGCCAGCAGTCCGGGACCGCAAGGCGAGCAGTACTTC
TRBV7-9,many,TRBJ1-1,-,CASSFEHLNTEAFF,TGTGCCAGCAGCTTTGAACACTTGAACACTGAAGCTTTCTTT
TRBV5-8,few,TRBJ2-3,-,CASSLEVGSTDTQYF,TGTGCCAGCAGCTTGGAGGTGGGGAGCACAGATACGCAGTATTTT
TRBV3-1,few,TRBJ2-3,-,CASSHTSSTDTQYF,TGTGCCAGCAGTCATACTAGTAGCACAGATACGCAGTATTTT
TRBV7-8,many,TRBJ2-5,TRBD1,CASSFGQGGTQYF,TGTGCCAGCAGCTTTGGACAGGGAGGGACCCAGTACTTC
TRBV20-1,many,TRBJ2-3,-,CSARDLARGLTDTQYF,TGCAGTGCTAGAGATCTGGCCAGGGGATTGACAGATACGCAGTATTTT
TRBV29-1,many,TRBJ1-2,-,CSVESLDRVYGYTF,TGCAGCGTTGAATCACTCGACAGAGTCTATGGCTACACCTTC
TRBV20-1,few,TRBJ1-2,-,CSARGTNYGYTF,TGCAGTGCTAGAGGAACCAACTATGGCTACACCTTC
TRBV7-2,-,TRBJ2-3,-,CASSLATGTRIFDTQYF,TGTGCCAGCAGCTTAGCGACCGGGACCAGAATTTTCGATACGCAGTATTTT
TRBV20-1,-,TRBJ2-7,-,CSAPSVGVGQYF,TGCAGTGCTCCCTCAGTGGGTGTCGGGCAGTACTTC
TRBV7-2,-,TRBJ2-7,-,CASSLPGTASEQYF,TGTGCCAGCAGCTTACCCGGAACCGCCTCCGAGCAGTACTTC
TRBV15,few,TRBJ1-1,-,CATSRSGADFGARNTEAFF,TGTGCCACCAGCAGATCGGGGGCAGATTTCGGTGCCAGGAACACTGAAGCTTTCTTT
TRBV6-2/TRBV6-3,-,TRBJ2-3,-,CATAGTYSTDTQYF,TGTGCCACCGCCGGGACATACAGCACAGATACGCAGTATTTT
TRBV9,few,TRBJ2-2,-,CASSVGGTTNTGELFF,TGTGCCAGCAGCGTAGGCGGGACAACGAACACCGGGGAGCTGTTTTTT
TRBV10-2,-,TRBJ1-2,-,CASRPTLGRRDKNGYTF,TGCGCCAGCAGACCCACATTGGGGCGGCGGGACAAGAATGGCTACACCTTC
TRBV28,few,TRBJ2-1,-,CASSFFGAYNEQFF,TGTGCCAGCAGTTTTTTCGGGGCGTACAATGAGCAGTTCTTC